This T cell receptor beta chain originates from a study of CD8+CD57+ T cells in acquired aplastic anemia. About the study: DNA from sorted CD4+ and CD8+ cells averaged around 3 ug.

Study results and limitations: Comparison of patients with controls identified around 31 shared CD8+ CDR3 sequences.

Whoever was chosen for sequencing had shown CD8+CD57+ cell expansion by flow cytometry. Each patient had severe acquired aplastic anemia. Patients were treatment-naive when blood was sampled. Only a few counts were recorded for this clonotype. Antigen specificity is unknown. V dropped 0 bases and J dropped 2 bases, with 10 bases sitting between them. The CDR3 spans 15 residues. CDR1 and CDR2 from the germline V gene are SGDLS and YYNGEE. TCR beta VDJ combinations and CDR3 sequences were profiled from genomic DNA. TCRdb re-called the reads through MiXCR, storing one row per CDR3 protein. In the table there are around 500,000 distinct CDR3 sequences, more than 25% of which are singletons.

Sequences were obtained from sorted CD4+, CD8+, or CD8+CD57+ T cells (not recorded which) from PBMCs. The rearrangement uses TRBV9 and TRBJ2-3; D might be TRBD1 (5 bases). The clonotype originates from a human donor with aplastic anemia. The CDR3 DNA is TGTGCCAGCAGCGTAGTAGGGGATGCCACAGATACGCAGTATTTT. Translation: CASSVVGDATDTQYF. Drawing the rest from reference TRBV9 and TRBJ2-3, the complete variable domain is DSGVTQTPKHLITATGQRVTLRCSPRSGDLSVYWYQQSLDQGLQFLIQYYNGEERAKGNILERFSAQQFPDLHSELNLSSLELGDSALYFCASSVVGDATDTQYFGPGTRLTVL.